These 19 T cell receptor beta chains were all obtained from the same sample, sequenced in a study of blood T cell repertoires in COVID-19. Profiling relied on immunoSEQ multiplex PCR, and the TCRdb table lists in-frame clones only, not all of them. The profile covers roughly 240,000 clones, with roughly 85% appearing a single time and approximately 9% taken by the ten largest. Sequencing was carried out using PBMCs or T cells enriched from blood (not recorded which). The receptors originated from a woman aged 45-65 years with acute COVID-19.

The chain uses TRBV6-5 and TRBJ1-3; D is undetermined. V was shortened by 5 bases and J by 0 bases, with 11 bases between the two germline ends. Germline-derived CDR1 and CDR2 are MNHEY and SVGAGI. There are 15 residues in the CDR3. The CDR3 region is CASSPTSSSGNTIYF. CDR3 DNA: TGTGCCAGCAGTCCTACTTCTTCCTCTGGAAACACCATATATTTT.

The V and J genes are TRBV6-2 or TRBV6-3 and TRBJ2-7, with 8 bases that match TRBD1. CDR1 and CDR2 from the germline V gene are MNHEY and SVGEGT. J gave up 4 bases and V 0 bases, and 8 bases lay outside the gene matches. The CDR3 loop spans 16 amino acids. CDR3 coding DNA: TGTGCCAGCAGTTACTCGACAACAGGGGGAGTATACGAGCAGTACTTC. Translated, it gives CASSYSTTGGVYEQYF.

The rearrangement links TRBV3-1 (or the pseudogene TRBV3-2) to TRBJ2-7; no clear D gene. CDR3 length: 11 amino acids. Germline V gene lookup returns CDR1 LGHDT and CDR2 YNNKEL (reference sequence). V lost 8 bases, J lost 3 bases, and 8 bases lay in between. CDR3 nucleotide sequence: TGTGCCAGCGGGCCTTACTACGAGCAGTACTTC. Amino acids: CASGPYYEQYF.

This clone appeared once. The rearrangement joins TRBV5-8 to TRBJ2-1; 10 nucleotides match TRBD1. Per germline, CDR1 SGHTS and CDR2 YDEGEE. This CDR3 contains 16 residues. J gave up 3 bases and V 4 bases, and 7 bases lay outside the gene matches. The CDR3, as DNA: TGTGCCAGCAGCCCGGACAGGGGGTCTTTCTACAATGAGCAGTTCTTC. Protein sequence: CASSPDRGSFYNEQFF.

The V and J genes are TRBV24-1 and TRBJ2-5; 8 bases agree with TRBD1. Trimming removed 5 bases from V and 4 bases from J; junction bases left unmatched: 8. Germline V CDR1 and CDR2: KGHDR, SFDVKD. CDR3 length equals 15 residues. The CDR3 bases are TGTGCCACCAGTGGTAACAGGGGGTTCCGAGAGACCCAGTACTTC. Amino acids: CATSGNRGFRETQYF.

A word on this clone: The sample has other DNA sequences that encode this CDR3 too. The rearrangement uses TRBV27 and TRBJ2-2, with TRBD2 matching 8 bases. In germline, CDR1 is MNHEY, CDR2 SMNVEV (reference sequence). The CDR3 runs 14 residues. After removal of 2 bases from V and 5 bases from J, the junction contained 1 base not matched to a gene. The CDR3 sequence: CASSLAGGTGELFF. Written as DNA, the CDR3 is TGTGCCAGCAGTTTAGCGGGGGGAACCGGGGAGCTGTTTTTT.

This rearrangement joins TRBV5-1 to TRBJ2-5; the D gene is possibly TRBD1 (6 bases). Trimming pared 3 bases from V and 1 base from J, leaving 10 bases between. The V gene's germline CDR1 is SGHRS and CDR2 YFSETQ. The CDR3 runs 14 residues. CDR3 in amino acids: CASSYRTVQETQYF. CDR3 sequence (DNA): TGCGCCAGCAGCTACAGGACAGTCCAAGAGACCCAGTACTTC.

The chain has TRBV10-3 and TRBJ2-5, with a weak D call TRBD2 (6 bases). This CDR3 contains 15 residues. Germline CDR1 is ENHRY and CDR2 is SYGVKD. The ends were cut back, 0 bases at V and 4 bases at J, with 12 bases in the middle. The CDR3 sequence is CAISESPGSVETQYF. The CDR3 nucleotides are TGTGCCATCAGTGAGTCCCCCGGGAGTGTAGAGACCCAGTACTTC.

This clone showed up just once. The chain uses TRBV5-6 and TRBJ1-2, with TRBD1 matching 9 bases. Trimming took 9 bases from V and 8 from J; bases not matched to a gene: 17. Germline CDR1 SGHDT, CDR2 YYEEEE. The CDR3 covers 15 residues. The CDR3: CATTPRDREVKGYTF. Written as DNA, the CDR3 is TGTGCCACCACCCCCCGGGACAGGGAGGTTAAAGGCTACACCTTC. The full variable domain, rest sourced from reference TRBV5-6 and TRBJ1-2, is DAGVTQSPTHLIKTRGQQVTLRCSPKSGHDTVSWYQQALGQGPQFIFQYYEEEERQRGNFPDRFSGHQFPNYSSELNVNALLLGDSALYLCATTPRDREVKGYTFGSGTRLTVV.

The chain couples TRBV2 to TRBJ1-2; no reliable D call. Looked up from germline, CDR1 is SNHLY and CDR2 is FYNNEI. The CDR3 runs 14 residues. Trimming left V 7 bases short and J 2 bases short, with 14 bases between. CDR3 in amino acids: CASTDTGLNYGYTF. The CDR3 nucleotides are TGTGCCAGCACTGACACCGGGTTAAACTATGGCTACACCTTC.

The chain uses TRBV5-6 and TRBJ2-6, with 7 bases fitting TRBD1. With 0 bases clipped from V and 3 bases from J, the junction kept 12 bases outside the gene matches. Germline CDR1 and CDR2: SGHDT and YYEEEE. The CDR3 runs to 19 residues. The CDR3 loop is CASSLVGRQGDRGANVLTF. The CDR3 bases are TGTGCCAGCAGCTTGGTAGGGAGACAGGGTGATCGTGGGGCCAACGTCCTGACTTTC.

The chain links TRBV2 to TRBJ1-4; D gene uncertain. The CDR3 has 13 residues. Germline V gives CDR1 SNHLY, CDR2 FYNNEI. Trimming removed 2 bases at V and 7 bases at J, with 8 bases between. The CDR3 region has the DNA TGTGCCAGCAGTGAAAGCCTTTTTGAAAAACTGTTTTTT. Amino acid sequence: CASSESLFEKLFF.

This rearrangement joins TRBV4-1 to TRBJ1-4; D is unresolved. Trimming took 0 bases from V and 0 from J, leaving 14 bases between them. This CDR3 has 18 residues. Germline CDR1 MGHRA, CDR2 YSYEKL. This CDR3 reads CASSQDRVGVTTNEKLFF. The CDR3 DNA reads TGCGCCAGCAGCCAAGATCGGGTCGGGGTCACAACTAATGAAAAACTGTTTTTT.

The gene calls are TRBV3-1 (or the pseudogene TRBV3-2) and TRBJ1-1; no definite D call. This CDR3 has 14 amino acids. CDR1 is LGHDT and CDR2 is YNNKEL in the germline V gene (reference sequence). Trimming stripped 4 bases from V and 1 base from J, with 10 bases between. The CDR3 DNA follows: TGTGCCAGCAGCCTCCCAAACAAGAACACTGAAGCTTTCTTT. The encoded protein is CASSLPNKNTEAFF.

The chain links TRBV7-2 to TRBJ2-1, with TRBD2 matching over 13 bases. J was trimmed by 5 bases and V by 3 bases; bases with no gene match: 4. CDR1 SGHTA and CDR2 FQGNSA come from the germline V gene. The CDR3 extends over 16 amino acids. The CDR3 region has the DNA TGTGCCAGCAGCTTGACTAGCGGGGGGCTTCACAATGAGCAGTTCTTC. It encodes CASSLTSGGLHNEQFF.

V gene TRBV7-2 combines with J gene TRBJ2-2; D might be TRBD1 (5 bases). V was cut by 7 bases and J by 1 base, with 7 bases left in between. The germline CDR1 and CDR2 sequences are SGHTA and FQGNSA. The length of the CDR3 is 13 residues. CDR3 sequence (DNA): TGTGCCAGCAAGGGGATGAACACCGGGGAGCTGTTTTTT. Protein product: CASKGMNTGELFF.

In its sample, this clone was seen once. The CDR3: CASTGAKGQYTEAFF. The CDR3, as DNA: TGTGCCAGCACGGGCGCCAAGGGGCAATACACTGAAGCTTTCTTT. The chain recombines TRBV28 with TRBJ1-1; tentatively, D is TRBD1 (5 bases). The CDR3 contains 15 residues. Looked up from germline, CDR1 is MDHEN and CDR2 is SYDVKM. Trimming took 7 bases from V and 3 from J, leaving 18 bases between them.

This sequence joins TRBV25-1 and TRBJ2-7; 13 nucleotides align to TRBD2. The ends lost 5 bases at V and 6 bases at J; junction bases unmatched: 7. The CDR3 length is 15 residues. Germline values: CDR1 MGHDK, CDR2 SYGVNS. The CDR3 sequence: CASSRTSGGPGEQYF. Here the CDR3 DNA reads TGTGCCAGCAGTCGGACTAGCGGGGGACCTGGCGAGCAGTACTTC.

This clone was observed a single time. V gene TRBV6-5 combines with J gene TRBJ1-2; tentatively, D is TRBD1 (6 bases). CDR3 length: 14 residues. From germline, CDR1 is MNHEY and CDR2 SVGAGI. V lost 5 bases and J 1 base, leaving 11 bases between the germline ends. The CDR3 loop reads CASSTGSGNYGYTF. In DNA, the CDR3 is TGTGCCAGCAGTACAGGGAGCGGTAACTATGGCTACACCTTC.